The next 11 T cell receptor beta chains were all read from a single sample in a study of identical twins. A single record per CDR3 protein comes from TCRdb applying MiXCR to the 5' RACE reads. The sample has around 960,000 distinct CDR3 sequences, roughly an eighth seen once. In addition, the sample was reused for a study of yellow fever vaccine responses in identical twins.

Sequences were obtained from PBMCs. These receptors were taken from a woman in her late teens or twenties in good health.

This clonotype was seen a handful of times. This chain joins TRBV15 and TRBJ2-3; 11 positions match TRBD2. Germline V lookup: CDR1 LNHNV, CDR2 YYDKDF (reference sequence). Losses at the gene ends were 1 base for V and 6 bases for J; bases not matched to a gene: 6. The CDR3 runs to 16 residues. The chain's CDR3 is CATSRVVAGGRDTQYF. CDR3 nucleotide sequence: TGTGCCACCAGCAGAGTTGTAGCGGGGGGGAGGGATACGCAGTATTTT. The full variable domain, with the rest looked up from reference TRBV15 and TRBJ2-3, is DAMVIQNPRYQVTQFGKPVTLSCSQTLNHNVMYWYQQKSSQAPKLLFHYYDKDFNNEADTPDNFQSRRPNTSFCFLDIRSPGLGDTAMYLCATSRVVAGGRDTQYFGPGTRLTVL.

V usage is TRBV6-1 and J usage is TRBJ2-5, with D possibly matching TRBD2 (6 bases). Trimming took 11 bases from V and 4 from J, leaving 20 bases between them. Germline CDR1 MNHNS, CDR2 SASEGT. The CDR3 extends over 14 amino acids. The CDR3 DNA reads as TGTGCCTGCGCTCCGGGAGCACCTGTAGAGACCCAGTACTTC. Protein product: CACAPGAPVETQYF.

This clonotype has a handful of counts. The chain employs TRBV2 and TRBJ2-5; weak D call: TRBD1 (6 bases). Trimming removed 7 bases from V and 5 bases from J, with 14 bases in between. This CDR3 spans 13 amino acids. The germline V gene has CDR1 SNHLY and CDR2 FYNNEI. The DNA of the CDR3 is TGTGCCAGCATCGCAGGGGTCAGGGAGACCCAGTACTTC. Amino acid sequence: CASIAGVRETQYF.

This chain joins TRBV6-1 and TRBJ2-1; 7 nucleotides align to TRBD2. Germline V gene sequence: CDR1 MNHNS, CDR2 SASEGT. There are 16 residues in the CDR3. Trimming at V came to 3 bases and at J to 7 bases, leaving 12 bases not matched to a gene. The CDR3, as DNA: TGTGCCAGCAGTGATGGGTGGGGGGGGTTGGTGAATGAGCAGTTCTTC. This gives the protein CASSDGWGGLVNEQFF.

This clonotype came up a few times. V gene TRBV4-1 combines with J gene TRBJ2-7; D gene uncertain. The V and J ends lost 4 bases and 0 bases respectively, with 13 bases between them. This CDR3 comprises 15 residues. Per the germline V gene, CDR1 is MGHRA and CDR2 is YSYEKL. In nucleotides, the CDR3 is TGCGCCAGCAGCCTTATCGACTCGGCCTCCTACGAGCAGTACTTC. Residues: CASSLIDSASYEQYF.

This clonotype was counted ten times or more. V gene TRBV5-1 combines with J gene TRBJ1-2, with 9 bases matching TRBD1. CDR3 length: 16 residues. The germline V gene encodes CDR1 SGHRS and CDR2 YFSETQ. V gave up 4 bases and J gave up 1 base; unmatched junction bases: 8. CDR3 region: CASSPGTGPHNYGYTF. The CDR3 DNA follows: TGCGCCAGCAGCCCTGGGACAGGGCCCCATAACTATGGCTACACCTTC.

This clonotype was recorded a few times. The V gene is TRBV11-2, the J gene TRBJ2-1, with D hard to call. With 2 bases removed from V and 1 base from J, the gap between germline ends came to 9 bases. Germline V lookup: CDR1 SGHAT, CDR2 FQNNGV. This CDR3 has 15 residues. The CDR3 region has the DNA TGTGCCAGCAGCTTATTATTAGGTTCCTACAATGAGCAGTTCTTC. This sequence encodes CASSLLLGSYNEQFF.

Comment on this clonotype: Relative to the germline gene, one junction end is altered; a read error may explain this. The J gene is TRBJ2-3, the V gene TRBV4-1; TRBD2 agrees at 7 bases. Germline V gene lookup returns CDR1 MGHRA and CDR2 YSYEKL. The CDR3 consists of 15 residues. The CDR3 spells CTSSQGGSPTDTQYF. CDR3 nucleotides: TGCACCAGCAGCCAGGGAGGGTCCCCCACAGATACGCAGTATTTT.

The chain recombines TRBV20-1 with TRBJ2-5; D is possibly TRBD1 (6 bases). The germline V gene has CDR1 DFQATT and CDR2 SNEGSKA (reference sequence). Trimming removed 3 bases at V and 0 bases at J, with 14 bases between. The CDR3 is 15 amino acids. The CDR3 here is CSASSGHMYQETQYF. The CDR3 DNA sequence: TGCAGTGCTAGTTCGGGACATATGTACCAAGAGACCCAGTACTTC.

This clonotype was seen a few times. The rearrangement uses TRBV20-1 and TRBJ1-2; a possible D gene is TRBD1 (6 bases). The CDR3 has 12 residues. Trimming left V 3 bases short and J 7 bases short, with 12 bases between. CDR1 is DFQATT and CDR2 is SNEGSKA in the germline V gene (reference sequence). The CDR3 reads CSASPRGFGYTF. The DNA for the CDR3 is TGCAGTGCTAGCCCTAGGGGGTTTGGCTACACCTTC.

This clonotype was seen repeatedly, ten times or more. The chain combines TRBV4-1 with TRBJ2-5; D perhaps matches TRBD2 (5 bases). The V and J ends lost 4 bases and 7 bases respectively, with 19 bases between them. This CDR3 contains 15 residues. The germline gives CDR1 MGHRA, CDR2 YSYEKL. The CDR3 DNA sequence: TGCGCCAGCAGCCTAGAGGGCCAATCGGGGTGGACCCAGTACTTC. Amino acid sequence: CASSLEGQSGWTQYF.